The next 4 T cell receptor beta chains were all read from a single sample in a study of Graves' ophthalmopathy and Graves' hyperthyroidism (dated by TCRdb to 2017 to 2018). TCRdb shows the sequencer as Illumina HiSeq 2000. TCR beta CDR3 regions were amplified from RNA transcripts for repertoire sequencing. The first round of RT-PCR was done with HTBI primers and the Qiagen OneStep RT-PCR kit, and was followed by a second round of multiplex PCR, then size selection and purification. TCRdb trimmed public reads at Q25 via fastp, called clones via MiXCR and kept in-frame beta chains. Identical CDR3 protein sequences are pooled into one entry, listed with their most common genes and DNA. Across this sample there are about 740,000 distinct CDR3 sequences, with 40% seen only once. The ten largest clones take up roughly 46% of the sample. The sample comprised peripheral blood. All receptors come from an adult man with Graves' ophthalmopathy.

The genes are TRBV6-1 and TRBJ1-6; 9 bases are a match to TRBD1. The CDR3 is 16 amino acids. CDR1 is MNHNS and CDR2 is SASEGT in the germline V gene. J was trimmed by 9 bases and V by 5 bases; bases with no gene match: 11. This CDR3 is CASSFVAGQGSSPLHF. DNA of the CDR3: TGTGCCAGCAGTTTTGTTGCGGGACAGGGAAGTTCACCCCTCCACTTT.

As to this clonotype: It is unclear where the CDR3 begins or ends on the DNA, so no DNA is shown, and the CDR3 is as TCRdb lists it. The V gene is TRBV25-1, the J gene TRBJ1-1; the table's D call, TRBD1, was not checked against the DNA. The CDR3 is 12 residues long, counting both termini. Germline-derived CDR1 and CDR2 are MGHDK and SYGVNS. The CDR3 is CASSFGQGSSLF.

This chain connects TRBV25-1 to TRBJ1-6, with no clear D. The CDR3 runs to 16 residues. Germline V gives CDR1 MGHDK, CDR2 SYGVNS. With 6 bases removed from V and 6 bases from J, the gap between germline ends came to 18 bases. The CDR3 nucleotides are TGTGCCAGCAGCCAGGCAGGATCGATCCTTAATTCACCCCTCCACTTT. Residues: CASSQAGSILNSPLHF.

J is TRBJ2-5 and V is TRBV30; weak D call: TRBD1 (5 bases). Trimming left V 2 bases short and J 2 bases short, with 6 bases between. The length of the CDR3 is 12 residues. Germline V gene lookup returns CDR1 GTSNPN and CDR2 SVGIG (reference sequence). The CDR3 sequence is CAWSRQQETQYF. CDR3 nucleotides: TGTGCCTGGAGTAGACAGCAAGAGACCCAGTACTTC.